Listed below are T cell receptor beta chains from one sample, sequenced in a study of response to subunit inactivated influenza vaccine. TCRdb reprocessed the RT-PCR reads via MiXCR and lists one record per CDR3 protein. This sample carries under 550,000 distinct CDR3 sequences, under 8.5% of them seen once, and the ten largest clones take around 13%. The specimen comprised PBMCs from blood, sampled less than 25 months after vaccination. These receptors were obtained from a man between 50 and 69 years old who received an inactivated influenza vaccine. Both conserved end residues are part of each CDR3. The D gene is left open where the match is weak. Size values are once, few and many counts, or a class for expanded clones, and some rows have none.

TRBD2,many,TRBJ2-1,TRBV7-6,CASSLEVLAGYNEQFF,TGTGCCAGCAGCTTAGAGGTCCTAGCGGGATACAATGAGCAGTTCTTC
NA,few,TRBJ2-2,TRBV30,CAWSLLQGIGELFF,TGTGCCTGGAGTCTCTTACAGGGAATCGGGGAGCTGTTTTTT
TRBD1,once,TRBJ2-1,TRBV11-2,CASSLTGTGAPEQFF,TGTGCCAGCAGTCTCACCGGGACAGGGGCCCCCGAGCAGTTCTTC
TRBD1,few,TRBJ2-5,TRBV29-1,CSVAGDRGIQETQYF,TGCAGCGTTGCTGGGGACAGGGGGATTCAAGAGACCCAGTACTTC
TRBD1,few,TRBJ1-5,TRBV20-1,CSARVTGTGGVGNQPQHF,TGCAGTGCTAGAGTGACCGGGACAGGGGGAGTCGGCAATCAGCCCCAGCATTTT
TRBD2,many,TRBJ2-3,TRBV7-2,CASSLGLAGRVDTQYF,TGTGCCAGCAGCTTAGGCCTAGCGGGTAGAGTAGATACGCAGTATTTT
TRBD1,NA,TRBJ2-7,TRBV7-2,CASSLNGGQGALDF,TGTGCCAGCAGCTTAAATGGAGGGCAGGGGGCCTTGGACTTC
TRBD1,NA,TRBJ2-7,TRBV28,CASSLLGQVLTYEQYF,TGTGCCAGCAGTTTATTGGGACAGGTCCTTACCTACGAGCAGTACTTC
NA,few,TRBJ2-6,TRBV20-1,CSARAFKGSGANVLTF,TGCAGTGCCCGGGCGTTTAAAGGCTCTGGGGCCAACGTCCTGACTTTC
TRBD1,many,TRBJ1-2,TRBV5-1,CASTGTASNYGYTF,TGCGCCAGCACCGGGACAGCCTCTAACTATGGCTACACCTTC
TRBD2,NA,TRBJ2-4,TRBV6-1,CASSEILLAGISTSKNIQYF,TGTGCCAGCAGTGAAATTTTGCTAGCGGGGATATCTACGTCCAAAAACATTCAGTACTTC
NA,NA,TRBJ1-1,TRBV4-2,CASSQEARALGTEAFF,TGTGCCAGCAGCCAAGAAGCACGGGCGTTGGGAACTGAAGCTTTCTTT
TRBD1,few,TRBJ1-1,TRBV24-1,CATSDRDRGGTEAFF,TGTGCCACCAGTGACCGGGACAGGGGAGGGACTGAAGCTTTCTTT
TRBD2,NA,TRBJ2-3,TRBV20-1,CKAGAGVTDTQYF,TGTAAGGCGGGAGCGGGGGTCACAGATACGCAGTATTTT
NA,NA,TRBJ2-7,TRBV7-8,CASSLVRFPYEQYF,TGTGCCAGCAGCTTAGTGAGGTTTCCTTACGAGCAGTACTTC
TRBD1,many,TRBJ2-1,TRBV29-1,CSGSLQGASDEQFF,TGCAGCGGAAGCCTACAGGGGGCAAGCGATGAGCAGTTCTTC
NA,few,TRBJ2-1,TRBV7-8,CASSLYREVSYNEQFF,TGTGCCAGCAGCCTCTACAGGGAAGTTTCCTACAATGAGCAGTTCTTC
NA,NA,TRBJ2-7,TRBV29-1,CSVGTTYEQYF,TGCAGCGTGGGTACAACCTACGAGCAGTACTTC
TRBD2,few,TRBJ2-2,TRBV30,CAWTPITGTSGRGTGELFF,TGTGCCTGGACCCCGATCACCGGGACTAGCGGAAGGGGCACCGGGGAGCTGTTTTTT
TRBD1,few,TRBJ2-7,TRBV28,CASSDRTGYREQYF,TGTGCCAGCAGTGATAGGACAGGGTATCGAGAGCAGTACTTC